The present entry profiles one T cell receptor beta chain with its context. Its antigen is currently unknown. This CDR3 comprises 15 residues. Deletions cut 5 bases from V and 3 bases from J, with 13 bases between. Germline CDR1 reads SGHVS; CDR2 reads FNYEAQ. This specimen belongs to a study of T cell responses to AZD1222 COVID-19 vaccine. This table comes from immunoSEQ multiplex PCR, and its TCRdb copy is limited to in-frame clones, with some not included. This table holds roughly 70,000 clones, roughly 90% found once. Whole-study findings and limits: CD4 TCRs linked to vaccination spanned spike, dominating at 160-218 and 743-854. Just a handful of AZD1222 recipients tested seropositive at baseline.

The sample was peripheral blood, taken on day 0 of AZD1222 vaccination. The chain links TRBV7-6 to TRBJ2-2; possibly TRBD2 for D (6 bases). This receptor was identified in an adult in good health. The CDR3 spells CASSISSDYTGELFF. The CDR3 nucleotides read TGTGCCAGCAGCATCTCTAGCGATTACACCGGGGAGCTGTTTTTT.